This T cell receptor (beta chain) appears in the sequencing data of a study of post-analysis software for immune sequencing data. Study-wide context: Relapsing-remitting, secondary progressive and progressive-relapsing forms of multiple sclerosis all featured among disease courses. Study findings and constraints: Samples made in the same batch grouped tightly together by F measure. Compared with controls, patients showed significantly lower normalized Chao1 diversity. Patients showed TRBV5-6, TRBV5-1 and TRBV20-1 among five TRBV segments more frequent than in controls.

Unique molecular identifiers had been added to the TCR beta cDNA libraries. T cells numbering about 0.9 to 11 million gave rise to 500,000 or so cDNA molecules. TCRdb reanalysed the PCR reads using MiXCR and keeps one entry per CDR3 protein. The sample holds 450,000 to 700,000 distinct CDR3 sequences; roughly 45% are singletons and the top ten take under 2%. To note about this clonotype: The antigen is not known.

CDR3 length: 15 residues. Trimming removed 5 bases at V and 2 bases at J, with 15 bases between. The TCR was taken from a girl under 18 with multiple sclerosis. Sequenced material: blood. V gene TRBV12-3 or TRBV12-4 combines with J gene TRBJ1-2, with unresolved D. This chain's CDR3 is CASSITTGRNYGYTF. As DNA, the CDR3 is TGTGCCAGCAGTATCACGACGGGCCGGAACTATGGCTACACCTTC.